The source of this T cell receptor beta chain is a study of cytomegalovirus exposure and HLA in healthy donors. About the research overall: There were some 81 million unique TCRs (from HLA-typed donors) in an early data release.

60 Vbeta and 13 Jbeta primers were used in PCR. Sequencing used immunoSEQ multiplex PCR; TCRdb keeps in-frame clones, though not all of them. The sample includes 200,000 or so clones, 75% to 85% of them seen just once. Whole-study findings and limits: Presence/absence analyses supposed approximately even sequencing depth among donors. Researchers reportedly found TCR beta sequences accurately predicted most subjects' HLA-A and HLA-B alleles. The availability of immune exposure information extended only to CMV serostatus.

There are 14 residues in the CDR3. In germline, CDR1 is LNHDA, CDR2 SQIVND (reference sequence). The J segment lost 3 bases and the V segment lost 4 bases, leaving 5 bases of the junction unmatched. Comment on this clone: The antigen remains undetermined.

V and J are TRBV19 and TRBJ1-2; 7 positions match TRBD1. The clonotype comes from a woman aged 45-65 years in good health and CMV-seropositive. Sample: PBMCs. Written as DNA, the CDR3 is TGTGCCAGTAGTAAACAGGGGCAAGACTATGGCTACACCTTC. It is translated as CASSKQGQDYGYTF. Full variable domain (rest looked up from reference TRBV19 and TRBJ1-2): DGGITQSPKYLFRKEGQNVTLSCEQNLNHDAMYWYRQDPGQGLRLIYYSQIVNDFQKGDIAEGYSVSREKKESFPLTVTSAQKNPTAFYLCASSKQGQDYGYTFGSGTRLTVV.